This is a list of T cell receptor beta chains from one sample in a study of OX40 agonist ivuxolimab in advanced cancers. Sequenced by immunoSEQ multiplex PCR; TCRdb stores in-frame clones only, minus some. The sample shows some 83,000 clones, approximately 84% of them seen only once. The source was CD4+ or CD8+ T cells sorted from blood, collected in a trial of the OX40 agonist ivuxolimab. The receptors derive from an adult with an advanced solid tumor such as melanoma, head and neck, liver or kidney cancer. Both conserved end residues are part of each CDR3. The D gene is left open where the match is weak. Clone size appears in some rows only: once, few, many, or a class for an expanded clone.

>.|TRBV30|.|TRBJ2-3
TGTGCCTGGAGTGAATTGATGCACGATACGCAGTATTTT
CAWSELMHDTQYF
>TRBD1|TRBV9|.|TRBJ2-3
TGTGCCAGCAGCGTAGGTGGGACAGGTCGCAAAGATACGCAGTATTTT
CASSVGGTGRKDTQYF
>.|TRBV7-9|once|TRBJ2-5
TGTGCCAGCAGCTTTGGTGATAGGGACGAAGAGACCCAGTACTTC
CASSFGDRDEETQYF
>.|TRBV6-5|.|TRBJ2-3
TGTGCCAGCAGTCTAGGGTTAGCAGATACGCAGTATTTT
CASSLGLADTQYF
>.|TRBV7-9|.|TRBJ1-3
TGTGCCAGCAGCCCGCGGGTTTTTGGAAACACCATATATTTT
CASSPRVFGNTIYF
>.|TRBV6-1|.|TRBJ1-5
TGTGCCAGCAGTGTTTGGATCTTGGGAGGAGGTTGGCCCCAGCATTTT
CASSVWILGGGWPQHF
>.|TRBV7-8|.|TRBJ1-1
TGTGCCAGCAGCTTACGCACACGGAAAGCTTTCTTT
CASSLRTRKAFF
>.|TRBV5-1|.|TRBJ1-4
TGCGCCAGCAGCCCGGACGTACCATATGAAAAACTGTTTTTT
CASSPDVPYEKLFF
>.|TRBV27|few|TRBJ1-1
TGTGCCAGCAGTTTTTGGGGTGTTGGGAACACTGAAGCTTTCTTT
CASSFWGVGNTEAFF
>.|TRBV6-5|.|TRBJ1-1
TGTGCCAGCACTCTAGACAGAGCTTTGAACACTGAAGCTTTCTTT
CASTLDRALNTEAFF
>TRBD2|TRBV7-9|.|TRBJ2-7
TGTGCCAGCAGCCTGGATGGGACTAACCCCTACGAGCAGTACTTC
CASSLDGTNPYEQYF
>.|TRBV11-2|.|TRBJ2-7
TGTGCCAGCAGCTTAGGGAACAGCGAGCAGTACTTC
CASSLGNSEQYF
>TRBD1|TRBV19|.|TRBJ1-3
TGTGCCAGTAGTCCCCTGGACAGGAGCTCTGGAAACACCATATATTTT
CASSPLDRSSGNTIYF
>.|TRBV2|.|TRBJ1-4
TGTGCCAGCAGCATGAACCTGGGGGGAAATGAAAAACTGTTTTTT
CASSMNLGGNEKLFF
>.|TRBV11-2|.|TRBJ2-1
TGTGCCAGCAGCTTAGAAGGGGCCCCTTACAATGAGCAGTTCTTC
CASSLEGAPYNEQFF
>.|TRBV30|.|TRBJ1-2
TGTGCCTGGAGTATGGGTTACTATGGCTACACCTTC
CAWSMGYYGYTF
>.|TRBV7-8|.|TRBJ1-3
TGTGCCAGCAGCTTAGGTGGCAACTCTGGAAACACCATATATTTT
CASSLGGNSGNTIYF
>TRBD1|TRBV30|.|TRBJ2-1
TGTGCCTGGAGTGTACGAGGCGGACAGGGAACATACAATGAGCAGTTCTTC
CAWSVRGGQGTYNEQFF
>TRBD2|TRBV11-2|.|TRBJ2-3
TGTGCCAGCAGCCCACGGACTAGCGGGAGGACAGATACGCAGTATTTT
CASSPRTSGRTDTQYF
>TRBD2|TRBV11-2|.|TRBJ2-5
TGTGCCAGCAGCCCAATCGGACTAGCGGGAGCACAGACCCAGTACTTC
CASSPIGLAGAQTQYF
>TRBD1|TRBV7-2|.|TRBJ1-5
TGTGCCAGCAACTTACAGGGGCTCGTCAATCAGCCCCAGCATTTT
CASNLQGLVNQPQHF
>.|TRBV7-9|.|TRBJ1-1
TGTGCCAGCAGCTTAGCAGCAGGCCCAACCACTGAAGCTTTCTTT
CASSLAAGPTTEAFF